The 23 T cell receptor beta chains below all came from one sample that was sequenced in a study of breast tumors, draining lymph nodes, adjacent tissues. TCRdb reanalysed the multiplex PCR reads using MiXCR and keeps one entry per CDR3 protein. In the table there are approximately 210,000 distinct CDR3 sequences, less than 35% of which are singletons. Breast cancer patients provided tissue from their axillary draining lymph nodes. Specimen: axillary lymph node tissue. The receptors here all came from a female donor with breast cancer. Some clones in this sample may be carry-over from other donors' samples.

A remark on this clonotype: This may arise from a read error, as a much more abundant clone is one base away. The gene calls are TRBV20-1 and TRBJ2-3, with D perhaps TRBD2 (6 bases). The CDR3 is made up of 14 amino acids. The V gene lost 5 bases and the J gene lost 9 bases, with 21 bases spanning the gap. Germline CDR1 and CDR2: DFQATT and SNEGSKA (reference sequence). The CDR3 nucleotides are TGCAGTGCTCCGGGAGTTATGCCCCAGGCCACGCAGTATTTT. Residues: CSAPGVMPQATQYF.

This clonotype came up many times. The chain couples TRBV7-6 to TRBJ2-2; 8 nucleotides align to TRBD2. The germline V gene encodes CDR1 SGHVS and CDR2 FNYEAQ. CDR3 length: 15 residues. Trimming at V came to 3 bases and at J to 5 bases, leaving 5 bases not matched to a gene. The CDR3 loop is CASSFGGVDTGELFF. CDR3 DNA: TGTGCCAGCAGCTTCGGGGGGGTGGATACCGGGGAGCTGTTTTTT. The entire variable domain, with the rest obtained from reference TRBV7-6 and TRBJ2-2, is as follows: GAGVSQSPRYKVTKRGQDVALRCDPISGHVSLYWYRQALGQGPEFLTYFNYEAQQDKSGLPNDRFSAERPEGSISTLTIQRTEQRDSAMYRCASSFGGVDTGELFFGEGSRLTVL.

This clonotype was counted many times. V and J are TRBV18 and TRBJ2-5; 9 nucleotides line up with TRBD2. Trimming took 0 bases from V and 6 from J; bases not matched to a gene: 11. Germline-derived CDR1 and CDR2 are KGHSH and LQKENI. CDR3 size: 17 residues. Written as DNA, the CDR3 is TGTGCCAGCTCACCACCGGTGATTGGCGGGGGGGCGAAGACCCAGTACTTC. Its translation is CASSPPVIGGGAKTQYF.

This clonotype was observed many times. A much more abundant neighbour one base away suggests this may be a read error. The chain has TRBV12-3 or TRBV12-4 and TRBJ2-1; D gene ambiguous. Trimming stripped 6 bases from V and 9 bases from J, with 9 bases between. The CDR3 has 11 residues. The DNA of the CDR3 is TGTGCCAGCAGAGACGGCGTTGAGCAGTTCTTC. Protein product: CASRDGVEQFF.

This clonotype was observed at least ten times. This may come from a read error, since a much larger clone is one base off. CDR3 nucleotide sequence: TGCAGTGCCCCGACTAGCTACGACTACACTGAGCAGTTCTTC. Protein: CSAPTSYDYTEQFF. V usage is TRBV20-1 and J usage is TRBJ2-1, with TRBD2 matching 7 bases. The germline gives CDR1 DFQATT, CDR2 SNEGSKA (reference sequence). CDR3 size: 14 residues.

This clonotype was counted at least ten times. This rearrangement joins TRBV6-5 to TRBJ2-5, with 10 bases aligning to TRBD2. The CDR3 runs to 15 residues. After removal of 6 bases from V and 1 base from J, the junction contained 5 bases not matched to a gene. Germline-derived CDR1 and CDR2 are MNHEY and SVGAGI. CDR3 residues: CASSPGLAVQETQYF. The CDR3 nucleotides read TGTGCCAGCAGCCCCGGACTAGCGGTCCAAGAGACCCAGTACTTC.

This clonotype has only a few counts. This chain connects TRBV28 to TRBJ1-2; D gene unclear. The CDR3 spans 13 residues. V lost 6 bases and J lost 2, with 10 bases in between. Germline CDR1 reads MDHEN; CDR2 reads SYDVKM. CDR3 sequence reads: CASRGLTNYGYTF. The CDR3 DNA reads TGTGCCAGCAGGGGCCTAACAAACTATGGCTACACCTTC.

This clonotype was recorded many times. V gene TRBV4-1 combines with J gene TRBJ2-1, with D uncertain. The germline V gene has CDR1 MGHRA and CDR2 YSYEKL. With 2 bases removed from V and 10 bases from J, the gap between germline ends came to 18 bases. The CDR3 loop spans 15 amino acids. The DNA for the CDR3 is TGCGCCAGCAGCCAAACTAACCCCCAGGTCCGGGAGCAGTTCTTC. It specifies CASSQTNPQVREQFF.

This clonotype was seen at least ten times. CDR3 protein: CATSTTSGRGYTF. As DNA, the CDR3 is TGTGCCACCAGCACAACCTCCGGGCGTGGCTACACCTTC. The V call is TRBV15, the J call TRBJ1-2, with D uncertain. CDR1 LNHNV and CDR2 YYDKDF come from the germline V gene (reference sequence). The CDR3 totals 13 residues. V lost 4 bases and J lost 7, with 13 bases in between.

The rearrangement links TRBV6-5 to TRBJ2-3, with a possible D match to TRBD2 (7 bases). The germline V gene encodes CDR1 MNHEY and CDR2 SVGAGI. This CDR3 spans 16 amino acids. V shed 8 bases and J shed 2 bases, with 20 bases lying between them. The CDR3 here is CASSPPSGGYTDTQYF. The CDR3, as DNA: TGTGCCAGCTCACCTCCATCGGGGGGCTACACAGATACGCAGTATTTT.

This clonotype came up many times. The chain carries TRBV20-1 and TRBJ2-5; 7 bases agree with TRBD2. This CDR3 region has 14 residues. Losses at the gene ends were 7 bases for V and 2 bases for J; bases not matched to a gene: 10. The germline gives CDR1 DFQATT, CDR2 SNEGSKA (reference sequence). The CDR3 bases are TGCAGTGTTACGGCGGGGGTACCTCAAGAGACCCAGTACTTC. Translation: CSVTAGVPQETQYF.

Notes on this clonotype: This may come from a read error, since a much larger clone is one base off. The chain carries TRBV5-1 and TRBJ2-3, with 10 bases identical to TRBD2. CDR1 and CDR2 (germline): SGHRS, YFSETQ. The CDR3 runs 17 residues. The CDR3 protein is CAGSQVLGLAGTDTQYF. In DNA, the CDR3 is TGTGCCGGCAGCCAAGTTCTCGGACTAGCGGGCACAGATACGCAGTATTTT.

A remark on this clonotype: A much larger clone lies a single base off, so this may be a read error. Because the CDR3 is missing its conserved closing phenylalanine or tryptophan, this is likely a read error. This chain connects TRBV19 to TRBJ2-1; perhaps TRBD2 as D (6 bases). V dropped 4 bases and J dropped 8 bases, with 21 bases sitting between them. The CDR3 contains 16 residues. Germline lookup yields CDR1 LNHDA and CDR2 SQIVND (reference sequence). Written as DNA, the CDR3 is TGTGCCAGTAGTACCTCCGGGACTTATATGTCCGATGAGCAGTTCTCC. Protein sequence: CASSTSGTYMSDEQFS.

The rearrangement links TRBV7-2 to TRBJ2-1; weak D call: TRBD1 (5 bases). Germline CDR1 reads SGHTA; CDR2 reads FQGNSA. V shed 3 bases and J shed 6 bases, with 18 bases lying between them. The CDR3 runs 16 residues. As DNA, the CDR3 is TGTGCCAGCAGCTTTACTGGGCAGGGCTTATCCAATGAGCAGTTCTTC. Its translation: CASSFTGQGLSNEQFF.

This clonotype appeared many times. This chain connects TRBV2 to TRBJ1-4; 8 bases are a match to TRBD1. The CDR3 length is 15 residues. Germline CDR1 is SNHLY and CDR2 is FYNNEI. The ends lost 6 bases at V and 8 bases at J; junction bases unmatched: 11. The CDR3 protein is CASSPRTGQREKLFF. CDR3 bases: TGTGCCAGCAGCCCAAGGACAGGGCAGAGGGAAAAACTGTTTTTT.

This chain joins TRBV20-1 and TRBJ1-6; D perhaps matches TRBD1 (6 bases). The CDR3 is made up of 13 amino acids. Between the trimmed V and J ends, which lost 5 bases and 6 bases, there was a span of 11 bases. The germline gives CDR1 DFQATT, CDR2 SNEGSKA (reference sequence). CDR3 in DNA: TGCAGTGCTTCTACAGGGATTAATTCACCCCTCCACTTT. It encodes CSASTGINSPLHF.

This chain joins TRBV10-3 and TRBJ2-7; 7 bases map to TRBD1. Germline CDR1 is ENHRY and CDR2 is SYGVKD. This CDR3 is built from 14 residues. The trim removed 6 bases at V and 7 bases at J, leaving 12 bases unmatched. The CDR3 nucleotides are TGTGCCATCAGCGTACAGGGGTTGAGAGGTGAGCAGTACTTC. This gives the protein CAISVQGLRGEQYF.

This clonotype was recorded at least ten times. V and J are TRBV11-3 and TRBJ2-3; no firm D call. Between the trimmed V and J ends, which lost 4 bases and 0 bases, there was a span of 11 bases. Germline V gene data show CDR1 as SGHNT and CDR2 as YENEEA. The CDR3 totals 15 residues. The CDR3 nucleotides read TGTGCCAGCAGCTCAACTCCCCTTAGCACAGATACGCAGTATTTT. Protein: CASSSTPLSTDTQYF.

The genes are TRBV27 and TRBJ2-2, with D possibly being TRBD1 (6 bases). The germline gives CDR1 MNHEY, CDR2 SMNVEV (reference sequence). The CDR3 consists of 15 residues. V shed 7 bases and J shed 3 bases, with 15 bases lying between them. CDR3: CASTPQGPYTGELFF. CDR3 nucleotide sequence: TGTGCCAGCACACCGCAGGGGCCCTACACCGGGGAGCTGTTTTTT.

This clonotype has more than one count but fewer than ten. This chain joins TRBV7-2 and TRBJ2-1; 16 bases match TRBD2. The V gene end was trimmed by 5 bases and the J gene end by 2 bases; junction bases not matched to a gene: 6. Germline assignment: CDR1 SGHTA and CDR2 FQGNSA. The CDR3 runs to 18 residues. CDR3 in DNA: TGTGCCAGCAGCGGTGGGACTAGCGGGGGGGGGGCCTACAATGAGCAGTTCTTC. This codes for CASSGGTSGGGAYNEQFF.

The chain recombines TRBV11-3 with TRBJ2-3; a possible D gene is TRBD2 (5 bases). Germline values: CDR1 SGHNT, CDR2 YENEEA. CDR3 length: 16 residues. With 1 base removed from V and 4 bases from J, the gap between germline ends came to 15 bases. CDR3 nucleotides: TGTGCCAGCAGCTTAGGATGGCGGGCCGCCCCAGATACGCAGTATTTT. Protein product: CASSLGWRAAPDTQYF. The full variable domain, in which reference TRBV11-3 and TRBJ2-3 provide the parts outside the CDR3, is EAGVVQSPRYKIIEKKQPVAFWCNPISGHNTLYWYLQNLGQGPELLIRYENEEAVDDSQLPKDRFSAERLKGVDSTLKIQPAELGDSAVYLCASSLGWRAAPDTQYFGPGTRLTVL.

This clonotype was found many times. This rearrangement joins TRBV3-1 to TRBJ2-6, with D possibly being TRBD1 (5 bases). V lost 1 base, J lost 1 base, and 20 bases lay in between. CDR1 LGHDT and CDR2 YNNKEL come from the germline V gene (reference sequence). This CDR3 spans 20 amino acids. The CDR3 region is CASSQVIRVGAPSGANVLTF. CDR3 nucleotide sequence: TGTGCCAGCAGCCAAGTAATCCGCGTTGGGGCTCCTTCTGGGGCCAACGTCCTGACTTTC. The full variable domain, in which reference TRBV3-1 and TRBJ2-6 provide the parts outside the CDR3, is DTAVSQTPKYLVTQMGNDKSIKCEQNLGHDTMYWYKQDSKKFLKIMFSYNNKELIINETVPNRFSPKSPDKAHLNLHINSLELGDSAVYFCASSQVIRVGAPSGANVLTFGAGSRLTVL.

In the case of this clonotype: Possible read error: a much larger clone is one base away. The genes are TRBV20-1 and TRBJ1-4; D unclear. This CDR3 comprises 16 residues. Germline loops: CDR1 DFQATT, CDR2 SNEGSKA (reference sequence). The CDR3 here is CSAPRVGTTTNEKLLF. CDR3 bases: TGCAGTGCTCCTCGGGTGGGAACAACAACTAATGAAAAACTGCTTTTT.